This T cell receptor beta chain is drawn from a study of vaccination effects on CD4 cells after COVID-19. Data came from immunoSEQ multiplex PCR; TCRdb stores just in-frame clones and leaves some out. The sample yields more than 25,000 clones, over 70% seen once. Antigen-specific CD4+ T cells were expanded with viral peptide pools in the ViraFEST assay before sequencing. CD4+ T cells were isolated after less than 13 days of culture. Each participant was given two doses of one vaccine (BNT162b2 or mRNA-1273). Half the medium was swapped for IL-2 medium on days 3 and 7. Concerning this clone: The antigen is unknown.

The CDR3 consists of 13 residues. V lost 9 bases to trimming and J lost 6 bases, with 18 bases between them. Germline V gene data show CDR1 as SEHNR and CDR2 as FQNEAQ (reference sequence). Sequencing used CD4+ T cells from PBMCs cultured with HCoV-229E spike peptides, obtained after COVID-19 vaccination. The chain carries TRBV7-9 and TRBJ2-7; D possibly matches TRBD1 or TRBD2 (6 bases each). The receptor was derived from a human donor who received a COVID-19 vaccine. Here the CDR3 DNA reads TGTGCCAGTGACTCCGGAGGGGGGATCGAGCAGTACTTC. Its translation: CASDSGGGIEQYF.